The sequence of this T cell receptor beta chain was determined in a study of Ad26.COV2.S vaccination and SARS-CoV-2 variants (dated by TCRdb to 2020 to 2022). For the study in its entirety: Vaccine-arm donors were drawn from COV1001, a multicentre, randomized, double-blind, placebo-controlled phase I-IIa trial of Ad26.COV2.S in healthy adults. Blinding of investigators to trial group allocation was maintained during experiments and outcome assessment. TCRbeta repertoire sequencing served as the tool for gauging how specific and how broad the SARS-CoV-2-reactive T cell receptors were following Ad26.COV2.S vaccination. Ad26.COV2.S was administered intramuscularly at 5 x 10^10 or 1 x 10^11 viral particles, either as a single shot or as two shots given 56 days apart. The TCR-sequenced set comprised approximately 32 samples: approximately 19 Ad26.COV2.S vaccine recipients, 5 placebo recipients and 8 SARS-CoV-2 convalescent individuals. Participants in the trial were split at random into five groups of five each, receiving low-dose or high-dose Ad26.COV2.S once or twice, or else placebo on both occasions. What the authors observed across the whole study: Compared with placebo recipients, Ad26.COV2.S recipients showed higher spike-specific TCR breadth (P = 0.0014). Comparable non-spike TCR breadth was observed between vaccine and placebo recipients, consistent with only spike being contained in the vaccine. The study was not powered for comparison of responses between vaccine doses or regimens. The authors noted that total T cell responses may have been underestimated by the TCR breadth and depth analyses. Substantial breadth of spike-specific CD8+ and CD4+ T cell responses was reported after vaccination.

TCRbeta CDR3 regions were sequenced with the immunoSEQ Assay. After extraction, genomic DNA underwent amplification by bias-controlled multiplex PCR, followed by high-throughput sequencing. Per the source publication's procedure: To quantify the absolute abundance of every unique TCRbeta CDR3 region, sequences were collapsed and filtered. Usable DNA was measured by amplifying reference genes present in all nucleated cells, and TCRbeta template counts were normalized to that usable DNA to estimate T cell fraction. Repertoire TCRs were annotated as SARS-CoV-2-specific when V gene, CDR3 amino acid sequence and J gene were exactly matched to a known reactive TCR set. The reference SARS-CoV-2 TCR set was obtained from MIRA and was filtered for enrichment in COVID-19-positive ImmuneCODE repertoires, whereby public or cross-reactive TCRs were removed. Based on the MIRA antigens, annotated TCRs were further analysed at the level of specific ORF or position within ORF. Breadth was defined as annotated unique rearrangements over total unique productive rearrangements; depth was the summed frequency of those rearrangements. Group comparisons of TCR breadth used two-sided Wilcoxon rank-sum tests. In TCRdb, the immuneACCESS table is reduced to in-frame sequences with V and J assigned. These tables do not hold every clone; where another copy was compared, an unresolved V gene accounts for under half, and the others remain unexplained. Clonal size and the V and J genes are those of that table, whereas D and trimming came from the DNA. This sample lists some 340,000 clones; roughly 80% were detected once. The ten biggest clones cover approximately 2.1% of the sample.

In regard to this clone: Its binding antigen is unknown. Base qualities are not provided; no much larger clone lies one nucleotide away.

At the junction V is shortened by 5 bases and J by 1 base, with 8 bases in between. Counted from cysteine to phenylalanine, this CDR3 has 13 amino acids. The retained sequence is limited to the CDR3, 39 bases, with the frame set at the first base. According to the germline V gene (reference sequence), CDR1 reads SGHAT and CDR2 reads FQDESV. The sample's treatment or condition label, in plain terms: around 19 received Ad26.COV2.S at low or high dose, single or two shots; several received placebo; per-sample allocation not given. Repertoires of vaccine and placebo recipients were sequenced from samples collected on day 63 after the first injection. Cohort 1b enrolled 25 adults aged 18-55 years at a single site in Boston, USA, between 29 July and 7 August 2020. Ad26.COV2.S was a replication-incompetent adenovirus type 26 vector expressing a prefusion-stabilized SARS-CoV-2 spike protein from the original Wuhan strain.

This specimen consisted of peripheral blood, obtained in a trial of Ad26.COV2.S vaccine versus placebo. The clonotype was recovered from a person between 18 and 60 years old who received the Ad26.COV2.S COVID-19 vaccine or a placebo. The receptor chain draws on TRBV11-1 and TRBJ2-5; the D segment could be TRBD2, given 6 matching bases. The CDR3 region has the sequence CASSPRGQETQYF. The DNA sequence is given as TGTGCCAGCAGCCCGCGGGGCCAAGAGACCCAGTACTTC. The full variable domain, completed from the reference TRBV11-1 and TRBJ2-5 proteins outside the CDR3, reads EAEVAQSPRYKITEKSQAVAFWCDPISGHATLYWYRQILGQGPELLVQFQDESVVDDSQLPKDRFSAERLKGVDSTLKIQPAELGDSAMYLCASSPRGQETQYFGPGTRLLVL.